Listed below are T cell receptor beta chains from one sample, sequenced in a study of blood T cell repertoires in COVID-19. Sequencing was performed with immunoSEQ multiplex PCR; in TCRdb, only in-frame clones are kept and a portion is missing. The sample comprises about 160,000 clones, around nine tenths of which are singletons, and over 15% rests with the top ten. The sequencing input was peripheral blood. The origin of the receptors is a man in his 60s with active or convalescent COVID-19. The CDR3 runs from the conserved cysteine through the conserved F or W.

TRBV19 14 CASGTQISNQPQHF
TRBV4-1 14 CASSPDRASYEQYF
TRBV6-5 14 CASSTPGKSYGYTF
TRBV20-1 11 CSAFPRTEAFF
TRBV5-1 15 CASSLNGGRENTIYF
TRBV5-1 17 CASSVDRGRLSGNTIYF
TRBV6-5 13 CASSHGGRTEAFF
TRBV30 17 CAWSGARRSSSYNEQFF
TRBV6-5 12 CASSLQAGGIHF
TRBV2 16 CASNRQAPSGANVLTF
TRBV5-1 13 CASSRDREYGYTF
TRBV18 13 CASSPSGSEKLFF
TRBV7-6 16 CASSLEGLAGGHEQFF
TRBV10-3 15 CAITPGQISGNTIYF
TRBV24-1 18 CATLQRGTSGRIHREQYF
TRBV6-2/TRBV6-3 15 CASSYSGISNYGYTF
TRBV5-4 15 CASSLEAGVQETQYF
TRBV5-1 12 CASPDIAYEQYF
TRBV11-2 14 CASSLALGVSPLHF
TRBV3-1/TRBV3-2 13 CASSHLADRGQYF
TRBV28 14 CASSLQGWSYGYTF
TRBV29-1 14 CSVEGGLTYNEQFF
TRBV6-5 14 CASSYKSQNYGYTF
TRBV10-3 15 CAISESGAPNSPLHF
TRBV7-9 13 CASSATGLAEAFF
TRBV4-1 14 CASRRQGAYEKLFF
TRBV2 15 CASSEAWQGTDTQYF
TRBV10-1 13 CASSPGTSGSKYF
TRBV6-1 14 CASSEGRSNQPQHF
TRBV7-9 15 CASSIIRGWGTEAFF
TRBV7-2 14 CASSLMASTDTQYF
TRBV18 20 CASSPPVRTGRFSYNSPLHF
TRBV6-5 14 CASNNRGPNYGYTF
TRBV6-5 13 CASRGEDDQPQHF
TRBV10-1 15 CASSETPGRVYGYTF
TRBV3-1/TRBV3-2 14 CASGIRNSNQPQHF
TRBV4-1 11 CASSQADTQYF
TRBV24-1 15 CATSSGTGNDNEQFF
TRBV27 15 CASSLSSRDNSPLHF
TRBV5-1 16 CASSTGQLTGANVLTF
TRBV6-1 14 CASSEARWQETQYF
TRBV18 15 CASSLTGTDVYEQYF
TRBV30 13 CAWREQGFTEAFF
TRBV9 16 CASSVDWTSGSNEQFF
TRBV4-1 16 CASSHGQTDSNQPQHF
TRBV18 15 CASSPPGQGSYEQYF
TRBV10-2 15 CASSEPGQGVGEQYF
TRBV5-1 15 CASSLSTGAIDTQYF
TRBV5-1 15 CASSLSPGTGGGYTF
TRBV2 13 CASRVTGGDEQFF
TRBV6-1 15 CASSEGGQGNGELFF
TRBV5-4 13 CASSRQFWDEQYF
TRBV5-5 14 CASSLTGVNTEAFF
TRBV5-6 15 CASSLLGTGTYEQYF
TRBV5-1 12 CASWDREETQYF
TRBV27 17 CASSLTQGARGWTEAFF
TRBV7-2 14 CASSPSGQIYGYTF
TRBV2 15 CASSVSGGGGDEQFF
TRBV3-1/TRBV3-2 16 CASSQGGQYDGNTIYF
TRBV6-2/TRBV6-3 15 CASSFQGAVNQPQHF